The present T cell receptor beta chain was sequenced within a study of technical replicates of blood from a few donors (dated by TCRdb to between 2016 and 2019). This clone was recorded once. The antigen it binds to is not known. No base qualities exist here, and no much larger clone lies one base off it. Libraries were constructed by the immunoSEQ multiplex PCR assay. TCRdb provides this immuneACCESS table in a form limited to in-frame rearrangements. Some clones are lacking; in checked studies, under half of them reflect an unresolved V gene, and why the rest are absent is not known. This sample gives just over 55,000 clones in total; roughly 93% of them show up just once. In total, the top ten clones hold less than 4.5% of the sample. Relative to germline, V is 2 bases shorter and J is 7 bases shorter, with 10 bases between their ends. As encoded in the germline V gene, CDR1 is SGDLS while CDR2 is YYNGEE. The CDR3 holds 13 amino acids from the cysteine to the phenylalanine. Only CDR3 DNA remains: 39 bases, in frame from the first base.

Sequencing was carried out using PBMCs. The V and J genes are TRBV9 and TRBJ2-1; too little of a D gene remains to name it. This sequence originates from a human donor in good health. Some clones in this sample may be carry-over from other donors' samples. The DNA sequence follows: TGTGCCAGCAGCGTGGGCACGGTGAATGAGCAGTTCTTC. This yields the protein CASSVGTVNEQFF.